There are a few counts of the clone carrying this T cell receptor beta chain. Some clones are missing from TCRdb's copy, which holds only in-frame ones; the method was immunoSEQ multiplex PCR. The table includes 49,000 or so clones, 45% to 55% detected once. The source of the sample is a study of cytotoxic CD8 clonotypes in ibrutinib-treated CLL. The CDR3 loop spans 15 amino acids. Germline V gene data show CDR1 as MNHEY and CDR2 as SMNVEV (reference sequence). V shed 3 bases and J shed 2 bases, with 12 bases lying between them. Source: PBMCs, taken after 12 months of ibrutinib treatment. The genes are TRBV27 and TRBJ2-3; possibly TRBD1 for D (6 bases). This receptor was identified in a human donor with chronic lymphocytic leukemia. The CDR3 DNA is TGTGCCAGCAGTTTTTTGGGACACAACACAGATACGCAGTATTTT. Amino acids: CASSFLGHNTDTQYF.